The T cell receptor beta chain described here comes from a study of blood T cells in healthy people across ages. In the study overall: Per two T cells, template switching captured roughly one barcoded beta molecule.

Using a J-beta primer mix together with a sample-barcoded 5' primer, a second PCR was run for roughly 6 to 11 cycles. Template switching added a 12-random-nucleotide identifier to every cDNA molecule. TCRdb processed the 5' RACE reads anew with MiXCR; each CDR3 protein has one entry. Altogether about 1.1 million distinct CDR3 sequences are present, more than 30% being singletons, with the ten largest covering over 10%. In terms of origin and age, donors were healthy Caucasian individuals from Russia aged roughly 6 to 90. What was sequenced was blood. The receptor's source is a man between 18 and 29 years old in good health.

Here the CDR3 reads CSARDRRELHGYTF. In DNA form, the CDR3 reads TGCAGTGCTAGAGATCGTAGGGAGCTTCATGGCTACACCTTC. This sequence joins TRBV20-1 and TRBJ1-2; no firm D call. In germline, CDR1 is DFQATT, CDR2 SNEGSKA (reference sequence). The V gene lost 0 bases and the J gene lost 6 bases, with 14 bases spanning the gap. The CDR3 is 14 amino acids.